The 23 T cell receptor beta chains given below trace back to one sample, sequenced in a study of Graves' ophthalmopathy and Graves' hyperthyroidism. Amplification of the TCR beta CDR3 regions used RNA transcripts (as template). HTBI primers served in a first-round RT-PCR, which a second-round multiplex PCR followed. TCRdb used MiXCR to reprocess the multiplex PCR reads, holding one entry per CDR3 protein. The repertoire holds 360,000 or so distinct CDR3 sequences, around 17% seen once, with 1.6% in the top ten. What was sequenced was peripheral blood. Every receptor here comes from a woman aged 18-30 years with Graves' ophthalmopathy.

This clonotype was found many times. The genes are TRBV5-1 and TRBJ2-3, with D hard to call. The germline gives CDR1 SGHRS, CDR2 YFSETQ. The CDR3 is made up of 14 amino acids. Trimming shortened V by 2 bases and J by 0 bases, and 7 bases separated the two germline ends. CDR3 sequence: CASSFQLSTDTQYF. The CDR3 DNA reads as TGCGCCAGCAGCTTCCAGCTTAGCACAGATACGCAGTATTTT.

This clonotype was observed once. This sequence joins TRBV6-2 or TRBV6-3 and TRBJ2-7; 10 positions agree with TRBD2. CDR1 is MNHEY, CDR2 SVGEGT, per germline. With V trimmed by 9 bases and J by 1 base, 15 bases remained unmatched. The CDR3 is 17 residues long. In DNA form, the CDR3 reads TGTGCCAGACCTATCCGGTTGAGCGGGAGGGTGTCCTACGAGCAGTACTTC. The encoded protein is CARPIRLSGRVSYEQYF.

This clonotype was seen repeatedly, ten times or more. The chain combines TRBV4-2 with TRBJ1-3, with D unresolved. Trimming cost V 1 base and J 1 base, with 14 bases left between them. The germline gives CDR1 LGHNA, CDR2 YNFKEQ. The CDR3 totals 17 residues. Written as DNA, the CDR3 is TGTGCCAGCAGCCAAGCGCCGACCGGGATTTCTGGAAACACCATATATTTT. It translates to CASSQAPTGISGNTIYF.

This clonotype was observed at least ten times. The rearrangement uses TRBV3-1 and TRBJ1-5; the D is unclear. Deletions cut 5 bases from V and 0 bases from J, with 11 bases between. In germline, CDR1 is LGHDT, CDR2 YNNKEL (reference sequence). CDR3 size: 15 residues. CDR3 sequence: CASSSRANSNQPQHF. The CDR3 bases are TGTGCCAGCAGCAGCAGAGCTAATAGCAATCAGCCCCAGCATTTT.

This clonotype was recorded many times. The genes are TRBV29-1 and TRBJ2-2; D not resolved. The V and J ends lost 2 bases and 7 bases respectively, with 11 bases between them. CDR3 length equals 13 residues. From germline, CDR1 is SQVTM and CDR2 ANQGSEA. The CDR3 protein is CSVETLLGGELFF. CDR3 DNA: TGCAGCGTTGAAACTCTCCTAGGCGGGGAGCTGTTTTTT.

This clonotype was counted many times. The V call is TRBV28, the J call TRBJ2-7; D is uncertain. The CDR3 length is 15 residues. Deletions cut 5 bases from V and 0 bases from J, with 14 bases between. The germline V gene encodes CDR1 MDHEN and CDR2 SYDVKM. The CDR3 bases are TGTGCCAGCAGTCCGTCGGTGACGGACTCCTACGAGCAGTACTTC. This translates into CASSPSVTDSYEQYF. Complete variable domain (other parts from reference TRBV28 and TRBJ2-7): DVKVTQSSRYLVKRTGEKVFLECVQDMDHENMFWYRQDPGLGLRLIYFSYDVKMKEKGDIPEGYSVSREKKERFSLILESASTNQTSMYLCASSPSVTDSYEQYFGPGTRLTVT.

J is TRBJ2-7 and V is TRBV30; TRBD1 aligns across 9 bases. CDR3 length: 17 amino acids. V trimming: 3 bases; J trimming: 3 bases; junction bases outside the gene matches: 15. Per the germline V gene, CDR1 is GTSNPN and CDR2 is SVGIG (reference sequence). The CDR3 DNA sequence: TGTGCCTGGAGCCCTTATAGGGACAGGGCAACCTACTACGAGCAGTACTTC. Amino acid sequence: CAWSPYRDRATYYEQYF.

This clonotype was recorded at least ten times. The chain employs TRBV28 and TRBJ1-4; D perhaps matches TRBD1 (5 bases). V lost 7 bases and J lost 7, with 16 bases in between. The CDR3 consists of 14 residues. Germline V lookup: CDR1 MDHEN, CDR2 SYDVKM. The CDR3 nucleotides read TGTGCCAGCATAGCAGGAGGGCAGGGTGAAAAACTGTTTTTT. As protein: CASIAGGQGEKLFF.

This clonotype came up many times. The genes are TRBV10-3 and TRBJ2-7, with 7 nucleotides matching TRBD1. Trimming took 6 bases from V and 5 from J; bases not matched to a gene: 7. Germline CDR1 and CDR2: ENHRY and SYGVKD. The CDR3 spans 13 residues. CDR3 region: CAIRGQLSDEQYF. The CDR3 DNA reads as TGTGCCATCAGGGGACAGCTGTCGGACGAGCAGTACTTC.

This clonotype was counted ten times or more. The rearrangement uses TRBV2 and TRBJ2-2; perhaps D is TRBD1 or TRBD2 (5 bases each). The germline V and J ends were trimmed by 4 bases and 6 bases, with 9 bases remaining between them. Germline-derived CDR1 and CDR2 are SNHLY and FYNNEI. The CDR3 consists of 13 residues. The CDR3 reads CASSARDAGELFF. The CDR3 nucleotides read TGTGCCAGCAGTGCCAGGGACGCCGGGGAGCTGTTTTTT.

The gene calls are TRBV10-3 and TRBJ2-5; TRBD2 matches 7 bases. Germline V CDR1 and CDR2: ENHRY, SYGVKD. J lost 5 bases, V lost 2 bases, and 8 bases had no gene match. The CDR3 runs to 15 residues. CDR3 sequence (DNA): TGTGCCATCAGTGAGGAGGCGGGAGTTGGGGAGACCCAGTACTTC. This encodes CAISEEAGVGETQYF.

This clonotype came up many times. The chain joins TRBV19 to TRBJ2-7; 10 bases map to TRBD1. The germline V gene has CDR1 LNHDA and CDR2 SQIVND (reference sequence). V lost 4 bases, J lost 3 bases, and 3 bases stayed unmatched. This CDR3 is built from 14 residues. The CDR3 spells CASSTTGGSYEQYF. The CDR3 coding sequence is TGTGCCAGTAGTACGACAGGGGGCAGCTACGAGCAGTACTTC.

This clonotype was counted many times. The chain has TRBV7-6 and TRBJ2-5, with a tentative D call TRBD2 (7 bases). Germline V gives CDR1 SGHVS, CDR2 FNYEAQ. The V end lost 0 bases, the J end lost 0 bases, and 14 bases lay between the germline ends. The CDR3 contains 17 residues. CDR3 DNA: TGTGCCAGCAGCTTAGCGCTAAGGGGGGGGTACCAAGAGACCCAGTACTTC. Protein sequence: CASSLALRGGYQETQYF.

This clonotype was counted ten times or more. The chain is built from TRBV29-1 and TRBJ1-2; 12 bases agree with TRBD1. The CDR3 runs to 16 residues. With V trimmed by 1 base and J by 7 bases, 10 bases remained unmatched. Germline V gene sequence: CDR1 SQVTM, CDR2 ANQGSEA. The CDR3 loop is CSVEGDRGLPGGGYTF. The CDR3 region has the DNA TGCAGCGTTGAAGGGGACAGGGGGCTCCCGGGTGGTGGCTACACCTTC.

This clonotype was seen repeatedly, ten times or more. The chain has TRBV27 and TRBJ1-1, with TRBD1 matching over 7 bases. Germline CDR1 is MNHEY and CDR2 is SMNVEV (reference sequence). V lost 6 bases, J lost 1 base, and 8 bases stayed unmatched. The CDR3 consists of 15 residues. CDR3 protein: CASRTGKPENTEAFF. The DNA for the CDR3 is TGTGCCAGCAGGACAGGGAAACCAGAGAACACTGAAGCTTTCTTT.

This clonotype was detected many times. The CDR3 region has the DNA TGCAGTGCTAGAGTAGGAGAGACGATCCAGCCCCAGCATTTT. It yields the protein CSARVGETIQPQHF. The chain links TRBV20-1 to TRBJ1-5; D is unresolved. The V gene's germline CDR1 is DFQATT and CDR2 SNEGSKA (reference sequence). The CDR3 runs to 14 residues. Between the trimmed V and J ends, which lost 1 base and 7 bases, there was a span of 14 bases.

This clonotype was found many times. Here the CDR3 DNA reads TGTGCCAGCGCGGTTCTACCGGTTGTCACAGGCCTGGGGGTCCAAGAGACCCAGTACTTC. It codes for CASAVLPVVTGLGVQETQYF. This chain joins TRBV3-2 and TRBJ2-5; the table's TRBD1 call for D was not verified on the DNA. TRBV3-2 is a known pseudogene. The CDR3 contains 20 residues.

This clonotype showed up just a few times. The gene calls are TRBV13 and TRBJ2-7; D may be TRBD1 (5 bases). CDR3 size: 14 residues. V was trimmed by 5 bases and J by 3 bases, leaving 14 bases between them. Germline V gene lookup returns CDR1 PRHDT and CDR2 FYEKMQ (reference sequence). CDR3 sequence reads: CASSLRGRGYEQYF. The CDR3 DNA reads TGTGCCAGCAGCCTCCGAGGTAGGGGCTACGAGCAGTACTTC. Full variable domain (rest looked up from reference TRBV13 and TRBJ2-7): AAGVIQSPRHLIKEKRETATLKCYPIPRHDTVYWYQQGPGQDPQFLISFYEKMQSDKGSIPDRFSAQQFSDYHSELNMSSLELGDSALYFCASSLRGRGYEQYFGPGTRLTVT.

The sample holds many counts of this clonotype. The chain employs TRBV7-8 and TRBJ2-5; TRBD2 aligns across 11 bases. Trimming at V came to 5 bases and at J to 4 bases, leaving 9 bases not matched to a gene. The germline CDR1 and CDR2 sequences are SGHVS and FQNEAQ. This CDR3 is 16 amino acids long. This chain's CDR3 is CASSQHASGGPETQYF. CDR3 sequence (DNA): TGTGCCAGCAGCCAACATGCTAGCGGGGGGCCAGAGACCCAGTACTTC.

Concerning this clonotype: A much larger clone lies one base from this, so it may be a read error. The V call is TRBV7-9, the J call TRBJ2-7; D may be TRBD2 (5 bases). The CDR3 runs 13 residues. The germline V gene has CDR1 SEHNR and CDR2 FQNEAQ (reference sequence). The ends were cut back, 10 bases at V and 6 bases at J, with 19 bases in the middle. The CDR3 reads CANTRLLVAEQYF. CDR3 in DNA: TGTGCCAACACTAGACTACTCGTTGCCGAGCAGTACTTC. The full variable domain, in which reference TRBV7-9 and TRBJ2-7 provide the parts outside the CDR3, is DTGVSQNPRHKITKRGQNVTFRCDPISEHNRLYWYRQTLGQGPEFLTYFQNEAQLEKSRLLSDRFSAERPKGSFSTLEIQRTEQGDSAMYLCANTRLLVAEQYFGPGTRLTVT.

The sample holds many counts of this clonotype. The J gene is TRBJ1-2, the V gene TRBV7-2; D ambiguous. The CDR3 loop spans 15 amino acids. The V and J ends lost 1 base and 7 bases respectively, with 16 bases between them. Germline CDR1 and CDR2: SGHTA and FQGNSA. As DNA, the CDR3 is TGTGCCAGCAGCTTAGGGGGAGATCGGTACGGTGGCTACACCTTC. Translating gives CASSLGGDRYGGYTF.

V is TRBV6-5 and J is TRBJ1-1, with 8 bases identical to TRBD1. CDR3 size: 17 residues. Germline lookup yields CDR1 MNHEY and CDR2 SVGAGI. Losses at the gene ends were 2 bases for V and 1 base for J; bases not matched to a gene: 9. CDR3 DNA sequence: TGTGCCAGCAGTTACCTCGGCAGGGGGCCACAGAACACTGAAGCTTTCTTT. This sequence encodes CASSYLGRGPQNTEAFF.

This clonotype showed up just once. This CDR3 is CASQGFDEQYF. CDR3 nucleotides: TGTGCCAGCCAGGGATTCGACGAGCAGTACTTC. V and J are TRBV6-1 and TRBJ2-7, with a tentative D call TRBD1 (5 bases). Germline V gene data show CDR1 as MNHNS and CDR2 as SASEGT. The CDR3 sequence is 11 residues long. Trimming pared 8 bases from V and 5 bases from J, leaving 10 bases between.